A selection of T cell receptor beta chains follows, all from one sample in a study of cytomegalovirus exposure and HLA in healthy donors. The method was immunoSEQ multiplex PCR; TCRdb's version includes in-frame clones alone and lacks a portion of them. The data show 150,000 to 200,000 clones, with 60% to 85% seen just once and 1.5% to 1.7% held by the top ten. The specimen sequenced was PBMCs. The receptor source for this set is a girl aged 10 to 17 in good health and CMV-seropositive. CDR3s include the opening cysteine and the closing phenylalanine or tryptophan. The order of the fields is V gene, J gene, D gene, clone size, CDR3 DNA, CDR3 protein. A D gene is named only where the DNA matches it firmly. Size is stated for part of the rows, as once, few or many counts, or as a class when the clone is expanded.

>TRBV2|TRBJ2-7|NA|NA
TGTGCCAGCAGCGGGGAGGGGGAAAGAGTCGAGCAGTACTTC
CASSGEGERVEQYF
>TRBV7-6|TRBJ2-1|TRBD2|NA
TGTGCCAGCAGCCCCGGAAACTCGGCGACTAGCCCGGCTTTGGTTGAGCAGTTCTTC
CASSPGNSATSPALVEQFF
>TRBV2|TRBJ2-7|NA|NA
TGTGCCAGCAGTGTGAACAGGGCTATGATCGACGAGCAGTACTTC
CASSVNRAMIDEQYF
>TRBV5-4|TRBJ1-1|NA|NA
TGTGCCAGCAGCTTGGCCACAGGCTTTCTGACTGAAGCTTTCTTT
CASSLATGFLTEAFF
>TRBV6-1|TRBJ2-7|NA|NA
TGTGCCAGCAGTGTCGGGAACGTGAACGAGCAGTACTTC
CASSVGNVNEQYF
>TRBV5-6|TRBJ2-1|NA|NA
TGTGCCAGCAGCTTCGGCCAGCGTTACAATGAGCAGTTCTTC
CASSFGQRYNEQFF
>TRBV5-1|TRBJ2-1|TRBD1|NA
TGCGCCAGCAGCTCCGGGACAGGGGGCTATGAGCAGTTCTTC
CASSSGTGGYEQFF
>TRBV7-9|TRBJ1-1|NA|NA
TGTGCCAGCAGCTTTGCGGAGAACACTGAAGCTTTCTTT
CASSFAENTEAFF
>TRBV7-9|TRBJ1-6|NA|NA
TGTGCCAGCAGCTTCTTCCTTAGCTCCTATAATTCACCCCTCCACTTT
CASSFFLSSYNSPLHF
>TRBV11-3|TRBJ2-1|NA|NA
TGTGCCAGCAGCTACCCGGGGGGCCGGGTGGGAAATGAGCAGTTCTTC
CASSYPGGRVGNEQFF
>TRBV15|TRBJ1-6|NA|NA
TGTGCCACCAGCAGAGGCGGAAGCCCGAATTCACCCCTCCACTTT
CATSRGGSPNSPLHF
>TRBV29-1|TRBJ2-7|TRBD2|NA
TGCAGCGTTGTGGGACTAGCGGGGATCTACGAGCAGTACTTC
CSVVGLAGIYEQYF
>TRBV4-1|TRBJ1-3|NA|NA
TGCGCCAGCAGCCAAGATCGGGGGGGCTCTGGAAACACCATATATTTT
CASSQDRGGSGNTIYF
>TRBV27|TRBJ1-1|NA|NA
TGTGCCAGCAGTGAGAGGACACGGGTTGAAGCTTTCTTT
CASSERTRVEAFF
>TRBV19|TRBJ1-5|TRBD1|NA
TGTGCCAGTAGTATAGATGGGGGGTGGGTGGGACAGGCCCGTTATCAGCCCCAGCATTTT
CASSIDGGWVGQARYQPQHF
>TRBV6-6|TRBJ1-5|NA|NA
TGTGCCAGCAGTTACGTCCGGGGGAATCCCAATCAGCCCCAGCATTTT
CASSYVRGNPNQPQHF
>TRBV7-9|TRBJ1-3|TRBD1|NA
TGTGCCAGCAGCTTCCGACAGGGCTACGGAAACACCATATATTTT
CASSFRQGYGNTIYF
>TRBV4-1|TRBJ2-3|NA|NA
TGCGCCAGCAGCCAAGAGGTGCAGGGGGGCGGAGATACGCAGTATTTT
CASSQEVQGGGDTQYF
>TRBV4-3|TRBJ2-3|TRBD2|NA
TGCGCCAGCTGGTGTGGGGCCGGGACTAGCGGGGGGCCCACCACAGATACGCAGTATTTT
CASWCGAGTSGGPTTDTQYF
>TRBV10-3|TRBJ2-1|TRBD2|NA
TGTGCCATCAGTGAGCTCCCCCCCGCGGCGGGGGGCGTTTCCTACAATGAGCAGTTCTTC
CAISELPPAAGGVSYNEQFF
>TRBV7-2|TRBJ2-1|NA|few
TGTGCCAGCAGCTTAGAGAGGGGGGGCACCAATGAGCAGTTCTTC
CASSLERGGTNEQFF
>TRBV11-3|TRBJ1-2|TRBD1|NA
TGTGCCAGCAGCTTAGATGGGGACAGTTCCCGCCCCGGGAGCGGCTACACCTTC
CASSLDGDSSRPGSGYTF
>TRBV2|TRBJ2-2|NA|NA
TGTGCCAGCCGCACCCTGCAGGGCACCGGGGAGCTGTTTTTT
CASRTLQGTGELFF
>TRBV9|TRBJ2-3|NA|once
TGTGCCAGCAGCGCGGTACGGACAGATACGCAGTATTTT
CASSAVRTDTQYF
>TRBV7-9|TRBJ1-2|NA|NA
TGTGCCAGCAGCTTAGCGCACGGTAATAACTATGGCTACACCTTC
CASSLAHGNNYGYTF
>TRBV5-6|TRBJ1-4|NA|NA
TGTGCCAGCAGTTTAGACAGCGCAAATGAAAAACTGTTTTTT
CASSLDSANEKLFF
>TRBV4-3|TRBJ1-1|NA|NA
TGCGCCAGCAGCGGACATCTGAACACTGAAGCTTTCTTT
CASSGHLNTEAFF
>TRBV5-4|TRBJ2-7|NA|NA
TGTGCCAGCAGCTTGGTGGGGGGGGGCCTCATGGGTGAGCAGTACTTC
CASSLVGGGLMGEQYF
>TRBV30|TRBJ2-1|NA|NA
TGTGCCTGGAGTGTATTCCTGGGCAACTCCTACAATGAGCAGTTCTTC
CAWSVFLGNSYNEQFF
>TRBV5-4|TRBJ2-7|TRBD1|NA
TGTGCCAGCACCCCCTCCGGGACAGGGGCCCCCTACGAGCAGTACTTC
CASTPSGTGAPYEQYF
>TRBV4-1|TRBJ1-2|NA|NA
TGCGCCAGCAGCCAAGAGCGTTTGGTCTATGGCTACACCTTC
CASSQERLVYGYTF
>TRBV29-1|TRBJ2-7|NA|NA
TGCAGCGTTTCCGGTCTTCTCTACGAGCAGTACTTC
CSVSGLLYEQYF
>TRBV7-9|TRBJ2-3|TRBD2|NA
TGTGCCAGCAGATTCGGGACTAGCTCCAAAGATACGCAGTATTTT
CASRFGTSSKDTQYF
>TRBV18|TRBJ2-1|TRBD2|once
TGTGCCAGCTCACCATCGACTAGCGGGGGCAATGAGCAGTTCTTC
CASSPSTSGGNEQFF
>TRBV9|TRBJ1-3|NA|NA
TGTGCCAGCAGCGTAGGAGGCCAGGGTGGAAACACCATATATTTT
CASSVGGQGGNTIYF
>TRBV5-4|TRBJ2-3|TRBD2|NA
TGTGCCAGCAGCGGGCGGACTAGCGGGGGGGCCAGCGGGTCAGATACGCAGTATTTT
CASSGRTSGGASGSDTQYF
>TRBV7-2|TRBJ2-7|TRBD2|NA
TGTGCCAGCAGCTTAGAGCGGGGGGGCAGCTACGAGCAGTACTTC
CASSLERGGSYEQYF
>TRBV4-3|TRBJ2-7|TRBD2|few
TGCGCGAGCCGGGGGACTAGCGGGGGATACGAGCAGTACTTC
CASRGTSGGYEQYF
>TRBV11-3|TRBJ2-7|TRBD2|NA
TGTGCCAGCAGCCATACTAGCGGGGGTCCCTCCTACGAGCAGTACTTC
CASSHTSGGPSYEQYF
>TRBV5-1|TRBJ2-7|TRBD2|NA
TGCGCCAGCAGCGCGGGACTAGCGGGGGGACCTACCTACGAGCAGTACTTC
CASSAGLAGGPTYEQYF
>TRBV19|TRBJ2-5|NA|NA
TGTGCCAGTAGTTCTCCGGAGATCCAGTACTTC
CASSSPEIQYF
>TRBV11-2|TRBJ1-2|NA|few
TGTGCCAGCAGCTACCTCAGCTATGGCTACACCTTC
CASSYLSYGYTF
>TRBV7-8|TRBJ2-5|TRBD1|NA
TGTGCCAGCAGCTTAGGGACAGGGACCCAAGAGACCCAGTACTTC
CASSLGTGTQETQYF
>TRBV2|TRBJ1-2|TRBD1|NA
TGTGCCAGTGCCGGGACAGAGATCTATGGCTACACCTTC
CASAGTEIYGYTF
>TRBV15|TRBJ2-3|NA|NA
TGTGCCACCAGCAGGGCTCCGGGAACAGATACGCAGTATTTT
CATSRAPGTDTQYF
>TRBV10-3|TRBJ2-2|TRBD1|NA
TGTGCCATCAGCGGAACAGGGGGCCCCGGGGAGCTGTTTTTT
CAISGTGGPGELFF